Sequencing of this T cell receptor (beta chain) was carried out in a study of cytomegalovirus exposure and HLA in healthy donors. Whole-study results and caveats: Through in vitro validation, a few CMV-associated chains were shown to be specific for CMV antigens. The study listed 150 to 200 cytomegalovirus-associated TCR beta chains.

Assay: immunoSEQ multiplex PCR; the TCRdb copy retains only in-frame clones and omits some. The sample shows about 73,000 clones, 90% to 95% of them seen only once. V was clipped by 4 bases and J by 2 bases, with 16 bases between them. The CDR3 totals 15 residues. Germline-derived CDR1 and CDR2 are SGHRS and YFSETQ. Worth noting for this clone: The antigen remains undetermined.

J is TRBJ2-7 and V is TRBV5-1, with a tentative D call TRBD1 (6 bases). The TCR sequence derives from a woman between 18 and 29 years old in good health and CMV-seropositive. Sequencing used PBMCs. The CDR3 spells CASSARPGVAYEQYF. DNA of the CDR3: TGCGCCAGCAGCGCCAGGCCAGGGGTCGCCTACGAGCAGTACTTC.